Listed here are 19 T cell receptor beta chains from one sample, sequenced in a study of T cells in Graves' hyperthyroidism and ophthalmopathy. Regions amplified from RNA transcripts were the TCR beta CDR3 regions. TCR CDR3 regions were first amplified by RT-PCR with HTBI primers. TCRdb reanalysed the multiplex PCR reads using MiXCR and keeps one entry per CDR3 protein. The sample carries approximately 530,000 distinct CDR3 sequences, approximately 15% recorded once. Input material: blood. The receptors were sampled from a woman between 18 and 30 years old with Graves' hyperthyroidism.

This chain uses TRBV27 with TRBJ2-4; D unresolved. CDR1 is MNHEY and CDR2 is SMNVEV in the germline V gene (reference sequence). This CDR3 has 13 residues. V lost 5 bases to trimming and J lost 3 bases, with 8 bases between them. The CDR3 loop reads CASSPGRKNIQYF. CDR3 nucleotides: TGTGCCAGCAGTCCAGGCCGCAAAAACATTCAGTACTTC.

As regards this clonotype: This may come from a read error, since a much larger clone is one base off. This chain connects TRBV10-3 to TRBJ2-5; 11 positions agree with TRBD2. The length of the CDR3 is 17 residues. Germline trimming cut 0 bases from V and 2 bases from J; bases unmatched to any gene: 5. Germline V lookup: CDR1 ENHRY, CDR2 SYGVKD. The CDR3 loop is CAISESWTSGPQETQYF. The CDR3 nucleotides are TGTGCCATCAGTGAGTCCTGGACTAGCGGGCCACAAGAGACCCAGTACTTC.

To note about this clonotype: At one end the junction does not follow the germline gene, possibly because of a read error. This chain links TRBV6-5 with TRBJ2-7; 9 bases fit TRBD2. CDR1 and CDR2 (germline): MNHEY, SVGAGI. This CDR3 region has 15 residues. CDR3 in DNA: TGTGCCTGCAGTTACGGGCGGGAGGGCCGGGTCGAGCAGTACTTC. It is translated as CACSYGREGRVEQYF.

Many counts were recorded for this clonotype. The CDR3 sequence is CASRISGQGGNQPQHF. Here the CDR3 DNA reads TGTGCCAGTAGAATAAGCGGACAGGGAGGCAATCAGCCCCAGCATTTT. The chain carries TRBV19 and TRBJ1-5; TRBD1 aligns across 8 bases. CDR1 is LNHDA, CDR2 SQIVND, per germline (reference sequence). This CDR3 contains 16 residues. The V and J ends lost 6 bases and 2 bases, in that order; junction bases with no gene match: 9.

The chain has TRBV29-1 and TRBJ1-1, with no clear D. From germline, CDR1 is SQVTM and CDR2 ANQGSEA. V lost 0 bases, J lost 5 bases, and 13 bases lay in between. This CDR3 has 14 amino acids. The CDR3 DNA reads TGCAGCGTTGAAGACCGGTCGGGGTGGACTGAAGCTTTCTTT. It specifies CSVEDRSGWTEAFF.

Many counts were recorded for this clonotype. V is TRBV2 and J is TRBJ2-6; no reliable D call. Germline values: CDR1 SNHLY, CDR2 FYNNEI. This CDR3 comprises 15 residues. With 1 base removed from V and 5 bases from J, the gap between germline ends came to 9 bases. The CDR3 reads CASSEGGERANVLTF. The CDR3 coding sequence is TGTGCCAGCAGTGAAGGTGGAGAGAGGGCCAACGTCCTGACTTTC.

This clonotype was counted ten times or more. V and J are TRBV2 and TRBJ2-1; D gene uncertain. In germline, CDR1 is SNHLY, CDR2 FYNNEI. V was shortened by 3 bases and J by 3 bases, with 6 bases between the two germline ends. The length of the CDR3 is 13 residues. This chain's CDR3 is CASSEGSYNEQFF. DNA of the CDR3: TGTGCCAGCAGTGAGGGAAGCTACAATGAGCAGTTCTTC.

This clonotype was seen a handful of times. This chain uses TRBV6-1 with TRBJ2-3; the D is unclear. Between the trimmed V and J ends, which lost 5 bases and 2 bases, there was a span of 11 bases. The CDR3 is 14 residues long. In germline, CDR1 is MNHNS, CDR2 SASEGT. This chain's CDR3 is CASSYSTDTDTQYF. Written as DNA, the CDR3 is TGTGCCAGCAGTTATAGTACAGACACAGATACGCAGTATTTT.

This clonotype occurred a few times. V is TRBV5-1 and J is TRBJ1-4; 7 bases are shared with TRBD1. This CDR3 comprises 14 residues. J gave up 8 bases and V 4 bases, and 8 bases lay outside the gene matches. Germline loops: CDR1 SGHRS, CDR2 YFSETQ. CDR3 sequence: CASSPGQAGEKLFF. The CDR3 DNA follows: TGCGCCAGCAGCCCCGGACAGGCCGGGGAAAAACTGTTTTTT.

This clonotype has at least ten counts. The chain combines TRBV7-8 with TRBJ2-3; a possible D gene is TRBD1 (6 bases). V was cut by 2 bases and J by 3 bases, with 18 bases left in between. Germline V gene lookup returns CDR1 SGHVS and CDR2 FQNEAQ. This CDR3 has 17 residues. CDR3 bases: TGTGCCAGCAGCTTAAATCCCCCGCCAGGGGAGACAGATACGCAGTATTTT. It is translated as CASSLNPPPGETDTQYF.

This clonotype was picked up a small number of times. The chain joins TRBV20-1 to TRBJ1-5, with a possible D match to TRBD1 (6 bases). The V end was cut by 6 bases, the J end by 2 bases, with 23 bases between. CDR3 length equals 17 residues. From germline, CDR1 is DFQATT and CDR2 SNEGSKA (reference sequence). The CDR3 is CSAPARGDIQRNQPQHF. The DNA of the CDR3 is TGCAGTGCCCCCGCAAGGGGGGATATCCAACGCAATCAGCCCCAGCATTTT.

This clonotype was detected a few times. This chain connects TRBV5-1 to TRBJ2-5; 7 nucleotides agree with TRBD2. Per germline, CDR1 SGHRS and CDR2 YFSETQ. V lost 3 bases, J lost 1 base, and 6 bases stayed unmatched. The CDR3 runs to 15 residues. The DNA for the CDR3 is TGCGCCAGCAGCTCTCAGCTAGCGGTCCAAGAGACCCAGTACTTC. As protein: CASSSQLAVQETQYF.

This clonotype has at least ten counts. The chain is built from TRBV7-2 and TRBJ2-3; D may be TRBD2 (6 bases). CDR3 length: 14 residues. The V gene lost 2 bases and the J gene lost 2 bases, with 8 bases spanning the gap. Germline V gene data show CDR1 as SGHTA and CDR2 as FQGNSA. The CDR3 here is CASSLTGDTDTQYF. The CDR3 nucleotides read TGTGCCAGCAGCTTAACGGGAGACACAGATACGCAGTATTTT. Based on the CDR3 plus reference TRBV7-2 and TRBJ2-3, the full variable domain is GAGVSQSPSNKVTEKGKDVELRCDPISGHTALYWYRQSLGQGLEFLIYFQGNSAPDKSGLPSDRFSAERTGGSVSTLTIQRTQQEDSAVYLCASSLTGDTDTQYFGPGTRLTVL.

This clonotype was detected many times. The chain uses TRBV5-1 and TRBJ2-3; 8 bases agree with TRBD1. The CDR3 consists of 15 residues. V was clipped by 2 bases and J by 6 bases; unmatched bases: 8. CDR1 SGHRS and CDR2 YFSETQ come from the germline V gene. The CDR3 protein is CASSFNRGATDTQYF. The CDR3 DNA reads as TGCGCCAGCAGCTTCAACAGGGGGGCAACGGATACGCAGTATTTT. The full variable domain, with the rest looked up from reference TRBV5-1 and TRBJ2-3, is KAGVTQTPRYLIKTRGQQVTLSCSPISGHRSVSWYQQTPGQGLQFLFEYFSETQRNKGNFPGRFSGRQFSNSRSEMNVSTLELGDSALYLCASSFNRGATDTQYFGPGTRLTVL.

This clonotype was seen repeatedly, ten times or more. This chain uses TRBV11-2 with TRBJ2-5; unclear D gene. Germline V lookup: CDR1 SGHAT, CDR2 FQNNGV. This CDR3 is 14 amino acids long. V gave up 1 base and J gave up 1 base, with 7 bases separating them. The CDR3 is CASSLVGPQETQYF. CDR3 sequence (DNA): TGTGCCAGCAGCTTAGTTGGGCCCCAAGAGACCCAGTACTTC.

This clonotype was recorded many times. The gene calls are TRBV27 and TRBJ1-5; maybe TRBD1 (5 bases). There are 15 residues in the CDR3. Trimming cost V 3 bases and J 4 bases, with 13 bases left between them. The germline V gene has CDR1 MNHEY and CDR2 SMNVEV (reference sequence). The DNA for the CDR3 is TGTGCCAGCAGTTTCAGGGCGGGTGGAAATCAGCCCCAGCATTTT. Translating gives CASSFRAGGNQPQHF.

This clonotype was observed many times. The chain has TRBV7-2 and TRBJ2-1; 7 nucleotides line up with TRBD2. CDR3 length: 15 amino acids. The J segment lost 4 bases and the V segment lost 1 base, leaving 4 bases of the junction unmatched. The V gene's germline CDR1 is SGHTA and CDR2 FQGNSA. The chain's CDR3 is CASSLVGGGYNEQFF. CDR3 nucleotides: TGTGCCAGCAGCTTAGTCGGCGGGGGATACAATGAGCAGTTCTTC.

This clonotype was observed at least ten times. The rearrangement links TRBV28 to TRBJ1-2; 10 nucleotides agree with TRBD1. CDR3 length equals 14 residues. V trimming: 6 bases; J trimming: 5 bases; junction bases outside the gene matches: 6. Per the germline V gene, CDR1 is MDHEN and CDR2 is SYDVKM. The CDR3 sequence: CASRPTGGKYGYTF. The CDR3 DNA reads TGTGCCAGCAGACCGACAGGGGGCAAATATGGCTACACCTTC.

This chain joins TRBV20-1 and TRBJ2-2; 10 nucleotides agree with TRBD2. There are 16 residues in the CDR3. From germline, CDR1 is DFQATT and CDR2 SNEGSKA (reference sequence). Trimming cost V 0 bases and J 6 bases; bases outside gene matches: 7. The CDR3 bases are TGCAGTGCTAGAGATTGGCATAGCGGGAGGTCCGGGGAGCTGTTTTTT. It encodes CSARDWHSGRSGELFF.